This entry lists 2 T cell receptor beta chains sequenced from one sample in a study of T cell repertoires in cytomegalovirus infection (dated by TCRdb to between 2017 and 2020). In light of the paper, this sample's treatment or condition label describes: in vitro stimulation with specific CMV peptide epitopes to enrich CMV-specific T cells. The sample was run on an Illumina HiSeq 1500. TCRdb cleaned the public reads at Q25 with fastp, built clones with MiXCR and kept in-frame beta chains. Identical CDR3 proteins give one entry, which carries the most common genes and DNA. The sample records fewer than 25,000 distinct CDR3 sequences, about 22% of which are singletons. The top ten clones comprise roughly nine tenths of the sample. These TCRs are of unknown antigen specificity. The material sequenced was CD8+ T cells from cultured PBMCs, taken from culture after CMV antigen stimulation. The origin of the receptors is a human donor in good health (CMV status not recorded). Some clones in this sample may be carry-over from other donors' samples.

J is TRBJ2-2 and V is TRBV7-2, with a tentative D call TRBD1 (5 bases). Trimming pared 3 bases from V and 5 bases from J, leaving 10 bases between. The germline V gene encodes CDR1 SGHTA and CDR2 FQGNSA. The CDR3 sequence is 14 residues long. The DNA for the CDR3 is TGTGCCAGCAGCTTCCACCAGGGAACCGGGGAGCTGTTTTTT. Its translation: CASSFHQGTGELFF.

Concerning this clonotype itself: One base away lies a much larger clone, so this may be a sequencing read error. The chain recombines TRBV7-2 with TRBJ2-4, with a tentative D call TRBD1 (5 bases). CDR1 is SGHTA, CDR2 FQGNSA, per germline. Trimming shortened V by 5 bases and J by 5 bases, and 13 bases separated the two germline ends. The CDR3 loop spans 14 amino acids. The CDR3 here is CASSQDSIQNIQYF. CDR3 in DNA: TGTGCCAGCAGCCAAGACAGTATCCAAAACATTCAGTACTTC.